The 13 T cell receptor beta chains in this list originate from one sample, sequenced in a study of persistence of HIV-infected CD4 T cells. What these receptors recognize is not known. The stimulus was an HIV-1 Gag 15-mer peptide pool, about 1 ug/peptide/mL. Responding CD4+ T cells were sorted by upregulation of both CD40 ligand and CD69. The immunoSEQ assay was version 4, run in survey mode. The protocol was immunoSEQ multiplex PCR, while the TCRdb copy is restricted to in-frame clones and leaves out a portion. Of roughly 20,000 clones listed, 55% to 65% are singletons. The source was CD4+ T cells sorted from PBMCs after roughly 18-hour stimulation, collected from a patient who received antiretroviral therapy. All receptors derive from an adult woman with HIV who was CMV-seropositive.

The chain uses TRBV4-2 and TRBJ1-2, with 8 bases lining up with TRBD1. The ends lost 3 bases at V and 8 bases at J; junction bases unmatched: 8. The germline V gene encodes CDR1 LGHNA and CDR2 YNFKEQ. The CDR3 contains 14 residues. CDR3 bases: TGTGCCAGCAGCCAGTCGGACAGGGCGGTCGGCTACACCTTC. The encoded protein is CASSQSDRAVGYTF.

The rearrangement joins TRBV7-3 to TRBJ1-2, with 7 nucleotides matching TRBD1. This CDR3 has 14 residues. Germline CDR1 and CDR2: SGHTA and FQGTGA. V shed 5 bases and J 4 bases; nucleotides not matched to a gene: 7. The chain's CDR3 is CASSPTGVGYGYTF. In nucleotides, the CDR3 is TGTGCCAGCAGCCCTACAGGGGTGGGCTATGGCTACACCTTC.

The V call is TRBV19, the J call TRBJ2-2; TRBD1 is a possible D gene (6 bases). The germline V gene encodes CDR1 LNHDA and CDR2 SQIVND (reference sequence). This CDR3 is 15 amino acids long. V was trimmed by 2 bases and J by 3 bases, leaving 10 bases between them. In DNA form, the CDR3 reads TGTGCCAGTAGTATAAATACAGGGTACACCGGGGAGCTGTTTTTT. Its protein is CASSINTGYTGELFF.

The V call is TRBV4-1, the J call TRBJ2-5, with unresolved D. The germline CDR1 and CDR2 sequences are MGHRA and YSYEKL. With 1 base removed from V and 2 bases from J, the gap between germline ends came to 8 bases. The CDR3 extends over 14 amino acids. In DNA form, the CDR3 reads TGCGCCAGCAGCCAAGGGTCAGCTCAAGAGACCCAGTACTTC. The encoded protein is CASSQGSAQETQYF.

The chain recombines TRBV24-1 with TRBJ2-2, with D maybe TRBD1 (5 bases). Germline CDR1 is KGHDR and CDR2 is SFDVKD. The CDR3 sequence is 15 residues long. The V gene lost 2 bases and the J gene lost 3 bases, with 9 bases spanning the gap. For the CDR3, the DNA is TGTGCCACCAGTGATTACCGACAGTACACCGGGGAGCTGTTTTTT. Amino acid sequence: CATSDYRQYTGELFF.

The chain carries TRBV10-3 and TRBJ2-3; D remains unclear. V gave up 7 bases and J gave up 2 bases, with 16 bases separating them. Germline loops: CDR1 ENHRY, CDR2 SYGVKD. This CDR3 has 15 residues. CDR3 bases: TGTGCCATCAAACCAGATCTGGCAGCCACAGATACGCAGTATTTT. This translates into CAIKPDLAATDTQYF.

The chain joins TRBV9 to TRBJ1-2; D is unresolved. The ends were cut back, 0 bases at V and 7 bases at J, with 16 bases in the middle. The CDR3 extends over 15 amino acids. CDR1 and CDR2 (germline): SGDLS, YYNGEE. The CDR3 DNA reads TGTGCCAGCAGCGTAGGGCAGTTCTGGATAGGTGGCTACACCTTC. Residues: CASSVGQFWIGGYTF. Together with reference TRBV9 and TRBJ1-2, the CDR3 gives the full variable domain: DSGVTQTPKHLITATGQRVTLRCSPRSGDLSVYWYQQSLDQGLQFLIQYYNGEERAKGNILERFSAQQFPDLHSELNLSSLELGDSALYFCASSVGQFWIGGYTFGSGTRLTVV.

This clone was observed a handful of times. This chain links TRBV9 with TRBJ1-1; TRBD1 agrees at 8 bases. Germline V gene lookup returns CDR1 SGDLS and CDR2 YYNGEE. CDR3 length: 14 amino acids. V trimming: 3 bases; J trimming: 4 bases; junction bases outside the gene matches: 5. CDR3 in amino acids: CASSGTGFGTEAFF. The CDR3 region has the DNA TGTGCCAGCAGCGGGACAGGGTTTGGCACTGAAGCTTTCTTT.

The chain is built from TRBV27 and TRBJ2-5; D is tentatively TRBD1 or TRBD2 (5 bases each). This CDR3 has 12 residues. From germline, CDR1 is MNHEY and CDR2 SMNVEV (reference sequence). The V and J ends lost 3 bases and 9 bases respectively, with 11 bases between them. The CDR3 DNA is TGTGCCAGCAGTTTTCGAAGAGGGGCCCAGTACTTC. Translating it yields CASSFRRGAQYF.

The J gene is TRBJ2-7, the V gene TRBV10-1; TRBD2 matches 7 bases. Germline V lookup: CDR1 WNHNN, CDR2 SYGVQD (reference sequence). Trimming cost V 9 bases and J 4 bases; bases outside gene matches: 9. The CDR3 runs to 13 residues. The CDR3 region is CARIREAGYEQYF. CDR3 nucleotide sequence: TGCGCCAGAATACGGGAGGCCGGGTACGAGCAGTACTTC.

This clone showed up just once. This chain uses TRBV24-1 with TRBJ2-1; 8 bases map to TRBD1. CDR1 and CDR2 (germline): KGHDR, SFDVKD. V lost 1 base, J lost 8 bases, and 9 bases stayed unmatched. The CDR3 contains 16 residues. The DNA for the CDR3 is TGTGCCACCAGTGATTTTTCGGCAGGGGGCTTCGATGAGCAGTTCTTC. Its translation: CATSDFSAGGFDEQFF.

Here the CDR3 reads CASRPGQSNSPLHF. In nucleotides, the CDR3 is TGTGCCAGCAGGCCCGGACAGTCAAATTCACCCCTCCACTTT. The chain has TRBV6-5 and TRBJ1-6, with D tentatively TRBD1 (6 bases). The CDR3 spans 14 residues. The V gene's germline CDR1 is MNHEY and CDR2 SVGAGI. V was shortened by 6 bases and J by 7 bases, with 13 bases between the two germline ends.

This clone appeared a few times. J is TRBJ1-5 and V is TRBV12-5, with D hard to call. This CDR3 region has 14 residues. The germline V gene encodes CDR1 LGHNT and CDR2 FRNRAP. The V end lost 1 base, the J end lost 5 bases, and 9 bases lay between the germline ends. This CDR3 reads CASGLGHGHQPQHF. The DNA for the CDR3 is TGTGCTAGTGGTTTGGGACACGGCCATCAGCCCCAGCATTTT.